The text below deals with one T cell receptor (beta chain). This specimen comes from a study of blood T cell repertoires in COVID-19. The data were produced by immunoSEQ multiplex PCR, yet TCRdb's version contains in-frame clones alone and is incomplete. This sample has hundreds of thousands of clones, with roughly nine tenths found just once. The trim removed 5 bases at V and 1 base at J, leaving 1 base unmatched. Germline V lookup: CDR1 KGHSH, CDR2 LQKENI. CDR3 length: 15 residues. The receptor was isolated from a woman aged 60-70 years who had recovered from COVID-19. The sequencing sample was made of PBMCs or T cells enriched from blood (not recorded which). V usage is TRBV18 and J usage is TRBJ2-3, with 12 bases fitting TRBD2. For the CDR3, the DNA is TGTGCCAGCTCAACTAGCGGGGGGCGCACAGATACGCAGTATTTT. Translation gives CASSTSGGRTDTQYF.